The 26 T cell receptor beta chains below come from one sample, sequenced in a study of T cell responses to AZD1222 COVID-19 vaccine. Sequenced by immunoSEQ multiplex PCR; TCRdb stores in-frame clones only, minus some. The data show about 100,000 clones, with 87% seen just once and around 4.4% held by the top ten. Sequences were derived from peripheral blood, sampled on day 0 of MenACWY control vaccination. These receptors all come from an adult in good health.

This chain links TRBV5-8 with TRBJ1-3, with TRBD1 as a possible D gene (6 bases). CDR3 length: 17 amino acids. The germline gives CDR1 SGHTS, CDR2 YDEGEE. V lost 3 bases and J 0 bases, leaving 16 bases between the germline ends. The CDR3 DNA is TGTGCCAGCAGCTCGAGAGGGGGGTTCCTCTCTGGAAACACCATATATTTT. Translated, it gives CASSSRGGFLSGNTIYF. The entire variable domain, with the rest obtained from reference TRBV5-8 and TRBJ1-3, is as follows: EAGVTQSPTHLIKTRGQQATLRCSPISGHTSVYWYQQALGLGLQFLLWYDEGEERNRGNFPPRFSGRQFPNYSSELNVNALELEDSALYLCASSSRGGFLSGNTIYFGEGSWLTVV.

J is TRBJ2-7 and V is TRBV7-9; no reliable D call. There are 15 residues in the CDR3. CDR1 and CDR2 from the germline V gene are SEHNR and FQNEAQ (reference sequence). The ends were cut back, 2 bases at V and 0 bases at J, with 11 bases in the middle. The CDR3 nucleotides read TGTGCCAGCAGCTTACCCAGGAAGAGCTCCTACGAGCAGTACTTC. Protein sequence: CASSLPRKSSYEQYF.

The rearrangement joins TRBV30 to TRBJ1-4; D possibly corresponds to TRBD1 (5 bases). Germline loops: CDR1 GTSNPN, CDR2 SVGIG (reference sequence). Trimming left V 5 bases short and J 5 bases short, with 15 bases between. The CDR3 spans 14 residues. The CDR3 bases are TGTGCCTGGGCTCCGGGGGATCTCAATGAAAAACTGTTTTTT. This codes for CAWAPGDLNEKLFF.

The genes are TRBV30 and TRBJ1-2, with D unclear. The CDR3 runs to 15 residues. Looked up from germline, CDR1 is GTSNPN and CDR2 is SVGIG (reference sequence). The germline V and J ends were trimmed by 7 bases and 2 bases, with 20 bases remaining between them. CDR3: CAFRSRQPLNYGYTF. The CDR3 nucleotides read TGTGCCTTCCGATCGAGGCAGCCCCTAAACTATGGCTACACCTTC.

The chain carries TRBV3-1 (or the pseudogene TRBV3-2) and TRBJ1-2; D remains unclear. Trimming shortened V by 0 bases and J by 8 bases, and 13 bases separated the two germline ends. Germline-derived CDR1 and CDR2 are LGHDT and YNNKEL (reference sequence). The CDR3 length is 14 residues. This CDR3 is CASSQESRPGGYTF. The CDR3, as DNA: TGTGCCAGCAGCCAAGAGTCGAGACCAGGCGGCTACACCTTC.

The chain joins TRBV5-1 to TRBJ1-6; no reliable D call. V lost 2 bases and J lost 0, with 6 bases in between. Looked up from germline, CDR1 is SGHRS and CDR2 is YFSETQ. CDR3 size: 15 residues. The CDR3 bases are TGCGCCAGCAGCTTAGGGAGCTCCTATAATTCACCCCTCCACTTT. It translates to CASSLGSSYNSPLHF. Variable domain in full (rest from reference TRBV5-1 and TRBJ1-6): KAGVTQTPRYLIKTRGQQVTLSCSPISGHRSVSWYQQTPGQGLQFLFEYFSETQRNKGNFPGRFSGRQFSNSRSEMNVSTLELGDSALYLCASSLGSSYNSPLHFGNGTRLTVT.

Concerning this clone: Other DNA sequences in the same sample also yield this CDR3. CDR3 in DNA: TGCGCCAGCAGCTTCACAGGGGACACTGAAGCTTTCTTT. Translated, it gives CASSFTGDTEAFF. J is TRBJ1-1 and V is TRBV5-1; TRBD1 matches at 7 bases. Germline values: CDR1 SGHRS, CDR2 YFSETQ. V lost 2 bases and J lost 3; bases outside the gene matches: 1. The length of the CDR3 is 13 residues.

The CDR3 DNA is TGTGCCAGCACCACAGGAGGGGGCACAGATACGCAGTATTTT. Its translation: CASTTGGGTDTQYF. The rearrangement uses TRBV6-5 and TRBJ2-3, with D perhaps TRBD2 (6 bases). There are 14 residues in the CDR3. The V end was cut by 7 bases, the J end by 1 base, with 12 bases between. CDR1 is MNHEY, CDR2 SVGAGI, per germline.

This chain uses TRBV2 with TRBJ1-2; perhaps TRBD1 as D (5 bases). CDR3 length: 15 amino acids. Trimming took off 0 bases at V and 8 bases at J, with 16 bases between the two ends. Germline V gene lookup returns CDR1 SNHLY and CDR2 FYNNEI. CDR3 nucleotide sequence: TGTGCCAGCAGTGAAGCGCGGGGGAAGGCAGAAGGCTACACCTTC. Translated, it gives CASSEARGKAEGYTF.

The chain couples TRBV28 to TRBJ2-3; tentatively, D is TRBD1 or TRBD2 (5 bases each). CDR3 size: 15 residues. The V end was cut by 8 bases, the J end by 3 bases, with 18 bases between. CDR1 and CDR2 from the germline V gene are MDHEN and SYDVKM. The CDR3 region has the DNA TGTGCCAGCTATGCACGAGGGGTATGGACAGATACGCAGTATTTT. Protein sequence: CASYARGVWTDTQYF.

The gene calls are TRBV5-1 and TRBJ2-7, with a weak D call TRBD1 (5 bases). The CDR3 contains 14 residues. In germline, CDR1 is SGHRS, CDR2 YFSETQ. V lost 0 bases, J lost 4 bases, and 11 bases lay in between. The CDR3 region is CASSLEGVWYEQYF. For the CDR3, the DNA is TGCGCCAGCAGCTTGGAAGGGGTCTGGTACGAGCAGTACTTC.

CDR3 residues: CASSLMGGSYGYTF. In DNA, the CDR3 is TGTGCCAGCTCCCTTATGGGGGGTTCCTATGGCTACACCTTC. This sequence joins TRBV27 and TRBJ1-2, with a possible D match to TRBD1 (5 bases). Germline-derived CDR1 and CDR2 are MNHEY and SMNVEV (reference sequence). V was clipped by 8 bases and J by 4 bases, with 17 bases between them. This CDR3 is 14 amino acids long.

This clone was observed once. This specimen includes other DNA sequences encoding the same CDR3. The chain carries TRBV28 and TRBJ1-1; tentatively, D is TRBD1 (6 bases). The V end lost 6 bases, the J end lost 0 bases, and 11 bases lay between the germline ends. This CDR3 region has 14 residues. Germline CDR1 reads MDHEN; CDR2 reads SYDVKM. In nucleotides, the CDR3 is TGTGCCAGCAGGCCGCAGGGGATGAACACTGAAGCTTTCTTT. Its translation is CASRPQGMNTEAFF.

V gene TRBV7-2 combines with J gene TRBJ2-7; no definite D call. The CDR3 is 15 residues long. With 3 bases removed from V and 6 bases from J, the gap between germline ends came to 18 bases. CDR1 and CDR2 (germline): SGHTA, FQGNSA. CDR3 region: CASSFRPLPVSEQYF. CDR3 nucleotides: TGTGCCAGCAGCTTTAGACCCCTTCCAGTCTCCGAGCAGTACTTC.

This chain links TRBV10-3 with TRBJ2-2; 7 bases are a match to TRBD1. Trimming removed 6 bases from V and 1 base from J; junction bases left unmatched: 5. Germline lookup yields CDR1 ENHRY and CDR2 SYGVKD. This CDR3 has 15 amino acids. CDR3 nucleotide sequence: TGTGCCATCAGCGCCGGGACAGTGAACACCGGGGAGCTGTTTTTT. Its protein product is CAISAGTVNTGELFF.

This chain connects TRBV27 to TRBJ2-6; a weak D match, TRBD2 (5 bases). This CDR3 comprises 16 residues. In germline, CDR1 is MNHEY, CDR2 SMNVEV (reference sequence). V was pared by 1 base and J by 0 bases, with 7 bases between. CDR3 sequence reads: CASSLLGSSGANVLTF. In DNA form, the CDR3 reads TGTGCCAGCAGTTTATTAGGGAGCTCTGGGGCCAACGTCCTGACTTTC.

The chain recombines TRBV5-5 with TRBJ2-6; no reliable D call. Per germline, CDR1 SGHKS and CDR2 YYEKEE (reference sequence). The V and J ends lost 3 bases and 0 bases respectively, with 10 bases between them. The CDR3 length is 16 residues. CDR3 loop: CASSWVPGSGANVLTF. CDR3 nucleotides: TGTGCCAGCAGCTGGGTTCCAGGCTCTGGGGCCAACGTCCTGACTTTC. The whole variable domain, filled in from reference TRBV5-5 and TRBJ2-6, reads DAGVTQSPTHLIKTRGQQVTLRCSPISGHKSVSWYQQVLGQGPQFIFQYYEKEERGRGNFPDRFSARQFPNYSSELNVNALLLGDSALYLCASSWVPGSGANVLTFGAGSRLTVL.

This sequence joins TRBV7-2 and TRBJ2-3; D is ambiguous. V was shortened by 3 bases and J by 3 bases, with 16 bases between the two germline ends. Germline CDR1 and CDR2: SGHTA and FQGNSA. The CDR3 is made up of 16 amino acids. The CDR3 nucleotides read TGTGCCAGCAGCTTGGCGTTCTCGGGTGAAACAGATACGCAGTATTTT. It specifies CASSLAFSGETDTQYF. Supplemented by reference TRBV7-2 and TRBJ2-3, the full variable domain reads GAGVSQSPSNKVTEKGKDVELRCDPISGHTALYWYRQSLGQGLEFLIYFQGNSAPDKSGLPSDRFSAERTGGSVSTLTIQRTQQEDSAVYLCASSLAFSGETDTQYFGPGTRLTVL.

The DNA for the CDR3 is TGTGCCAGCAGTTTCAAGTGGAATCAGCCCCAGCATTTT. Translating gives CASSFKWNQPQHF. The chain employs TRBV27 and TRBJ1-5; D call uncertain. CDR1 is MNHEY and CDR2 is SMNVEV in the germline V gene (reference sequence). Trimming removed 3 bases at V and 4 bases at J, with 7 bases between. The CDR3 has 13 residues.

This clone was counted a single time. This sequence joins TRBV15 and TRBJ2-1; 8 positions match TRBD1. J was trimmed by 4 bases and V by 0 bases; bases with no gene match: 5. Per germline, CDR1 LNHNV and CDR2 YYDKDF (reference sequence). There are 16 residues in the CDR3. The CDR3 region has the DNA TGTGCCACCAGCAGAGAACCAGGGGGCTTGTACAATGAGCAGTTCTTC. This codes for CATSREPGGLYNEQFF.

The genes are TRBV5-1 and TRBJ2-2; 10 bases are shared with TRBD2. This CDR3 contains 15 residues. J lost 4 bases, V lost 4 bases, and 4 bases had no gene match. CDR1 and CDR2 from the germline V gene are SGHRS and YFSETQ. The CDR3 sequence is CASSSGRAATGELFF. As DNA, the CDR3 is TGCGCCAGCAGCAGCGGGAGGGCCGCCACCGGGGAGCTGTTTTTT. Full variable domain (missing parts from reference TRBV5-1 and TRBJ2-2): KAGVTQTPRYLIKTRGQQVTLSCSPISGHRSVSWYQQTPGQGLQFLFEYFSETQRNKGNFPGRFSGRQFSNSRSEMNVSTLELGDSALYLCASSSGRAATGELFFGEGSRLTVL.

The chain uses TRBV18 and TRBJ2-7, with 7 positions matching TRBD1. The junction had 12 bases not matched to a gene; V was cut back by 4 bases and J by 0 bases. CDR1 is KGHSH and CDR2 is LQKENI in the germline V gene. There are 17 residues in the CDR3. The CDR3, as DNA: TGTGCCAGCTCACTTACCTCGGGACAGTCGAGCTCCTACGAGCAGTACTTC. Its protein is CASSLTSGQSSSYEQYF.

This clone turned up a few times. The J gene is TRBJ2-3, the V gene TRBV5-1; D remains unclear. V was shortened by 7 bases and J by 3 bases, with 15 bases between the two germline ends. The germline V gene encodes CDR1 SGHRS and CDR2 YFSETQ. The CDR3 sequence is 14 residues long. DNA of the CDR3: TGCGCCAGCCGGACGACCCTGGGTACAGATACGCAGTATTTT. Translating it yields CASRTTLGTDTQYF.

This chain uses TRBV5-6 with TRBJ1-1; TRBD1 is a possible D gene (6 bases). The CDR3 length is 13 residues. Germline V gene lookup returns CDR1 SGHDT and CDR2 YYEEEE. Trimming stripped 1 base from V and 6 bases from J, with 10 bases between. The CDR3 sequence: CASSLQEGAEAFF. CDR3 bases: TGTGCCAGCAGCTTGCAGGAGGGGGCTGAAGCTTTCTTT.

CDR3 amino acids: CASSLAGDPSSYEQYF. As DNA, the CDR3 is TGTGCCAGCAGCTTAGCCGGGGACCCCAGCTCCTACGAGCAGTACTTC. The chain couples TRBV7-2 to TRBJ2-7; D is possibly TRBD1 or TRBD2 (5 bases each). Germline V gives CDR1 SGHTA, CDR2 FQGNSA. The ends were cut back, 0 bases at V and 0 bases at J, with 12 bases in the middle. The CDR3 loop spans 16 amino acids.

CDR3 coding DNA: TGTGCCAGTAGTGCTACAGAGAACACTGAAGCTTTCTTT. It is translated as CASSATENTEAFF. V is TRBV19 and J is TRBJ1-1; D call uncertain. CDR3 length equals 13 residues. CDR1 LNHDA and CDR2 SQIVND come from the germline V gene (reference sequence). Trimming took 5 bases from V and 1 from J, leaving 8 bases between them.